What follows describes a single TCR beta chain. The entry originates in a study of blood T cell repertoires in COVID-19. Study in general: Specimens from acute and convalescent COVID-19 originated in the United States, Italy and Spain. Nucleic acid was either cDNA or gDNA, and it came from T cells, B-cell-depleted T cells, or PBMCs.

The CDR3 sequence is 14 residues long. From germline, CDR1 is MNHEY and CDR2 SVGEGT. Trimming stripped 4 bases from V and 2 bases from J, with 12 bases between. In the original analysis: Reference gene primers were amplified, and this amplification served to estimate nucleated cell counts. The protocol was immunoSEQ multiplex PCR, while the TCRdb copy is restricted to in-frame clones and leaves out a portion. From that table come the V and J calls and clone size; the DNA was used to work out D and trimming. The sample consists of 150,000 to 190,000 clones, 76% of them appearing once. The chain joins TRBV6-2 or TRBV6-3 to TRBJ2-7; a possible D gene is TRBD2 (5 bases). Input material: peripheral blood. The receptor was derived from a woman aged 80 or over with acute or convalescent COVID-19. The CDR3 protein is CASSSRDLAYEQYF. CDR3 nucleotide sequence: TGTGCCAGCAGTTCCCGGGATTTAGCCTACGAGCAGTACTTC.